A selection of T cell receptor beta chains follows, all from one sample in a study of T cells in Graves' hyperthyroidism and ophthalmopathy. TCRdb reprocessed the multiplex PCR reads via MiXCR and lists one record per CDR3 protein. The table has roughly 280,000 distinct CDR3 sequences, about a sixth seen once. Sequenced: blood. Every receptor here comes from a woman in her sixties with Graves' ophthalmopathy. Both conserved end residues are part of each CDR3. The D gene is left open where the match is weak. Clone size appears in some rows only: once, few, many, or a class for an expanded clone.

j_gene	d_gene	len	abundance	v_gene	CDR3nt	CDR3aa
TRBJ1-4	NA	16	NA	TRBV4-3	TGCGCCAGCAGCCTAGGCGAATGGGGGACTAATGAAAAACTGTTTTTT	CASSLGEWGTNEKLFF
TRBJ2-7	NA	12	few	TRBV20-1	TGCAGTGCAAGGACACCCACCTACGAGCAGTACTTC	CSARTPTYEQYF
TRBJ2-1	NA	16	many	TRBV7-9	TGTGCCAGCAGCCCCCGGGACGTTCGCGGGGACAATGAGCAGTTCTTC	CASSPRDVRGDNEQFF
TRBJ2-5	NA	14	few	TRBV29-1	TGCAGCGTTGAGGGGCAGCCCATCCAAGAGACCCAGTACTTC	CSVEGQPIQETQYF
TRBJ2-5	NA	13	few	TRBV5-1	TGCGCCAGCAGCCCGACAGTCCAAGAGGCCCAGTACTTC	CASSPTVQEAQYF
TRBJ2-7	NA	15	many	TRBV3-2	TGTGCCAGCACCCCATCAGCGGACTCCACCTACGAGCAGTACTTC	CASTPSADSTYEQYF
TRBJ1-2	NA	16	many	TRBV20-1	TGCAGTGCTAGCCACCTGGGGCAGGGGCCGGGGTATGGCTACACCTTC	CSASHLGQGPGYGYTF
TRBJ1-2	NA	13	many	TRBV7-2	TGTGCCAGCAGCTTAGGAACAGACTATGGCTACACCTTC	CASSLGTDYGYTF
TRBJ2-7	TRBD2	16	many	TRBV5-1	TGCGCCAGCAGCTTTATCGGGGGAGGGCCAGAGTACGAGCAGTACTTC	CASSFIGGGPEYEQYF
TRBJ2-1	NA	15	many	TRBV6-1	TGTGCCAGCAGTGAAGCGCGTGGCGGATACAATGAGCAGTTCTTC	CASSEARGGYNEQFF
TRBJ2-3	TRBD1	16	NA	TRBV9	TGTGCCAGCAGCGTAGTGGGACAGGTGATCACAGATACGCAGTATTTT	CASSVVGQVITDTQYF
TRBJ2-3	NA	15	many	TRBV7-2	TGTGCCAGCAGCTTCTCCCCCACACGCACAGATACGCAGTATTTT	CASSFSPTRTDTQYF
TRBJ1-1	NA	13	few	TRBV20-1	TGCAGTGCTAGCGGTGGGTGGAACACTGAAGCTTTCTTT	CSASGGWNTEAFF
TRBJ1-5	NA	18	NA	TRBV6-1	TGTGCCAGCAGTCCGACAGGCTCCTGGGGATATAGCAATCAGCCCCAGCATTTT	CASSPTGSWGYSNQPQHF
TRBJ2-7	TRBD1	13	many	TRBV12-3/TRBV12-4	TGTGCCAGCAGTTTCTACAGGGGCTACGAGCAGTACTTC	CASSFYRGYEQYF
TRBJ1-3	NA	15	many	TRBV2	TGTGCCAGCAGTGAAGGGGGCCAGCCCGGAAACACCATATATTTT	CASSEGGQPGNTIYF
TRBJ1-1	NA	15	many	TRBV6-1	TGTGCCAGCAGTTTTCACAGGGCGTTGAACACTGAAGCTTTCTTT	CASSFHRALNTEAFF
TRBJ1-5	TRBD1	19	few	TRBV20-1	TGCAGTGCTAGGGGGGTCTCCGGACAGGGGAGGGTTAGCAATCAGCCCCAGCATTTT	CSARGVSGQGRVSNQPQHF
TRBJ1-2	NA	13	NA	TRBV6-6	TGTGCCAGCAGTTACGGTGGCGGCAATGGCTACACCTTC	CASSYGGGNGYTF
TRBJ1-5	NA	13	many	TRBV28	TGTGCCAGCAGTGATCAGAGCAATCAGCCCCAGCATTTT	CASSDQSNQPQHF
TRBJ1-1	TRBD1	15	many	TRBV2	TGTGCCAGCAGTCCGGACAGGGGGGACAGGACTGAAGCTTTCTTT	CASSPDRGDRTEAFF
TRBJ1-2	TRBD1	15	many	TRBV2	TGTGCCAGCAGGGCCGGGACAGGGGGCGGCTATGGCTACACCTTC	CASRAGTGGGYGYTF
TRBJ2-2	TRBD1	15	NA	TRBV6-1	TGTGCCAGCAGTTCCCCCGGGACAGGGGCCGGGGAGCTGTTTTTT	CASSSPGTGAGELFF
TRBJ2-7	NA	15	few	TRBV5-1	TGCGCCAGCAGCTTGGGACTCACAACGAACTACGAGCAGTACTTC	CASSLGLTTNYEQYF
TRBJ2-3	TRBD1	17	NA	TRBV6-1	TGTGCCAGCAGCGGAAGGTCACAGGGGTGGAGAACAGATACGCAGTATTTT	CASSGRSQGWRTDTQYF
TRBJ2-3	TRBD1	14	many	TRBV2	TGTGCCAGCGAAAGACAGGGTAACATGGATACGCAGTATTTT	CASERQGNMDTQYF
TRBJ1-5	NA	14	NA	TRBV12-3/TRBV12-4	TGTGCCAGCAGTTTTAACCTGGGCAATCAGCCCCAGCATTTT	CASSFNLGNQPQHF
TRBJ1-1	NA	13	few	TRBV9	TGTGCCAGCAGCGTAGCAGTGAACACTGAAGCTTTCTTT	CASSVAVNTEAFF
TRBJ2-1	TRBD2	16	many	TRBV6-1	TGTGCCAGCAGTGAACATACTAGCGGAAGAAACAATGAGCAGTTCTTC	CASSEHTSGRNNEQFF
TRBJ1-6	NA	15	few	TRBV5-5	TGTGCCAGCAGCTTGCGGACCGATTATAATTCACCCCTCCACTTT	CASSLRTDYNSPLHF
TRBJ2-3	NA	18	many	TRBV7-2	TGTGCCAGCAGCTTAGCAAGATACCGGGAAGCTGGGACAGATACGCAGTATTTT	CASSLARYREAGTDTQYF
TRBJ1-3	NA	15	NA	TRBV5-1	TGCGCCAGCAGCTTGACAGTGAGCTCTGGAAACACCATATATTTT	CASSLTVSSGNTIYF
TRBJ2-1	TRBD2	14	many	TRBV7-3	TGTGCCAGCAGCTTACAGCGGGAGACGGATGAGCAGTTCTTC	CASSLQRETDEQFF
TRBJ2-7	TRBD2	14	NA	TRBV9	TGTGCCAGCAGCGTAGCCGGGACTAGCTACGAGCAGTACTTC	CASSVAGTSYEQYF
TRBJ2-2	TRBD2	14	many	TRBV7-2	TGTGCCAGCAACCAGGGACTATCGAGCGGGGAGCTGTTTTTT	CASNQGLSSGELFF
TRBJ2-1	NA	14	NA	TRBV18	TGTGCCAGCTCACAACGAGCGTGGGACCTTGAGCAGTTCTTC	CASSQRAWDLEQFF
TRBJ1-4	NA	16	many	TRBV4-2	TGTGCCAGCAGCCAAGAATCGCCTCGGACTAATGAAAAACTGTTTTTT	CASSQESPRTNEKLFF
TRBJ2-7	TRBD1	15	many	TRBV28	TGTGCCAGCAAAGCCACAGGGGCCTCCCACTACGAGCAGTACTTC	CASKATGASHYEQYF
TRBJ2-5	TRBD1	15	NA	TRBV19	TGTGCCAGTAGTACCGAACAGGGGGAACAAGAGACCCAGTACTTC	CASSTEQGEQETQYF
TRBJ1-1	NA	12	many	TRBV29-1	TGCAGCGTTGCCAGTCAGAACACTGAAGCTTTCTTT	CSVASQNTEAFF
TRBJ1-2	NA	14	NA	TRBV18	TGTGCCAGCTCACCAACAGCTTCCGACTATGGCTACACCTTC	CASSPTASDYGYTF
TRBJ1-5	NA	16	NA	TRBV4-1	TGCGCCAGCAGCCAAGTGAAAACAGGGCTCAATCAGCCCCAGCATTTT	CASSQVKTGLNQPQHF
TRBJ1-1	NA	15	NA	TRBV11-2	TGTGCCAGCAGCTTGCGGGAGACCGAGAACACTGAAGCTTTCTTT	CASSLRETENTEAFF
TRBJ1-1	NA	14	NA	TRBV7-9	TGTGCCAGCAGCACGATGGGGGGGTACACTGAAGCTTTCTTT	CASSTMGGYTEAFF
TRBJ2-5	NA	10	NA	TRBV20-1	TGCAGTGCTAAATCGGGGACCCAGTACTTC	CSAKSGTQYF
TRBJ1-2	NA	14	many	TRBV6-2/TRBV6-3	TGTGCCAGCAGTTACCTAGACAGCTCCTATGGCTACACCTTC	CASSYLDSSYGYTF
TRBJ2-5	NA	12	NA	TRBV7-2	TGTGCCAGCAGGCGCCGCTTGGAGACCCAGTACTTC	CASRRRLETQYF
TRBJ1-5	TRBD1	15	NA	TRBV7-9	TGTGCCAGCAGCCAGCCGGGACAGGGCATACAGCCCCAGCATTTT	CASSQPGQGIQPQHF
TRBJ1-4	NA	15	NA	TRBV6-1	TGTGCCAGCAGTTCCCCTTCGACGGAGGGTGAAAAACTGTTTTTT	CASSSPSTEGEKLFF
TRBJ2-3	NA	16	many	TRBV4-1	TGCGCCAGCAGCCGGGACGGGCTAGCGATCACAGATACGCAGTATTTT	CASSRDGLAITDTQYF
TRBJ2-7	NA	14	few	TRBV20-1	TGCAGTGCCCCCTCTTGGCACGCGGCCTACGAGCAGTACTTC	CSAPSWHAAYEQYF
TRBJ1-2	TRBD1	13	many	TRBV28	TGTGCCAGCAGCGGACAGGGGGAATATGGCTACACCTTC	CASSGQGEYGYTF
TRBJ1-6	NA	14	NA	TRBV27	TGTGCCAGCACCCCTCGGGGTACGAATTCACCCCTCCACTTT	CASTPRGTNSPLHF
TRBJ2-3	NA	15	many	TRBV5-1	TGCGCCAGCAGCTTGTCAGGGGACAAAACAGATACGCAGTATTTT	CASSLSGDKTDTQYF
TRBJ2-3	TRBD1	13	many	TRBV29-1	TGCAGCGTAGAAACAGGGGGCGTTGATACGCAGTATTTT	CSVETGGVDTQYF
TRBJ1-6	NA	16	many	TRBV7-6	TGTGCCAGCAGCTTAAATACAGACCCTAAGAATTCACCCCTCCACTTT	CASSLNTDPKNSPLHF
TRBJ2-7	TRBD1	19	many	TRBV14	TGTGCCAGCAGCCAAGACAAGTGGGGGAAACAGGGGGGCCCCTACGAGCAGTACTTC	CASSQDKWGKQGGPYEQYF
TRBJ2-3	NA	16	few	TRBV5-1	TGCGCCAGCAGCGGAGTCACGATGGCCGGGACAGATACGCAGTATTTT	CASSGVTMAGTDTQYF
TRBJ2-1	NA	13	few	TRBV11-2	TGTGCCAGCAGCTCGACTTCTCTGAATGAGCAGTTCTTC	CASSSTSLNEQFF
TRBJ2-1	TRBD2	15	once	TRBV7-2	TGTGCCAGCCACTCCGGGAGGGCCCGCTACAATGAGCAGTTCTTC	CASHSGRARYNEQFF